Following are 22 T cell receptor beta chains from one sample sequenced in a study of cytomegalovirus exposure and HLA in healthy donors. 13 Jbeta primers and 60 Vbeta primers were used for the PCR. The assay was immunoSEQ multiplex PCR, and TCRdb's table has in-frame clones only and misses some. The data contain fewer than 130,000 clones, around 84% of them singletons. The source material was PBMCs. The receptor source for this set is a woman aged 25-40 years in good health and CMV-seronegative.

This clone was detected only a few times. This sequence joins TRBV11-1 and TRBJ2-7, with TRBD1 matching 9 bases. The germline V gene has CDR1 SGHAT and CDR2 FQDESV (reference sequence). This CDR3 is 15 amino acids long. J was trimmed by 3 bases and V by 6 bases; bases with no gene match: 9. The CDR3 sequence is CASSPGQGPLYEQYF. The CDR3 DNA sequence: TGTGCCAGCAGTCCAGGACAGGGGCCCCTCTACGAGCAGTACTTC.

This clone occurred a few times. J is TRBJ2-3 and V is TRBV15; D not resolved. Germline values: CDR1 LNHNV, CDR2 YYDKDF (reference sequence). Trimming left V 1 base short and J 3 bases short, with 5 bases between. This CDR3 comprises 13 residues. This chain's CDR3 is CATSRVETDTQYF. CDR3 in DNA: TGTGCCACCAGCAGAGTAGAGACAGATACGCAGTATTTT.

V is TRBV21-1 and J is TRBJ2-1; no check of the table's D call, TRBD2, against the DNA was made. TRBV21-1 has pseudogene status. The CDR3 is made up of 16 amino acids. The CDR3 sequence is CASSKVAPSSYNEQFF. The DNA for the CDR3 is TGTGCCAGCAGCAAAGTGGCTCCTAGCTCCTACAATGAGCAGTTCTTC.

V and J are TRBV29-1 and TRBJ2-5; tentative D call: TRBD2 (5 bases). The CDR3 runs 12 residues. Germline CDR1 and CDR2: SQVTM and ANQGSEA. With 5 bases removed from V and 3 bases from J, the gap between germline ends came to 10 bases. In nucleotides, the CDR3 is TGCAGCGTTTCGTTGAGGGAAGAGACCCAGTACTTC. This sequence encodes CSVSLREETQYF.

In nucleotides, the CDR3 is TGTGCCAGCAGCAACCGGGACTTCGGAACTGAAGCTTTCTTT. Protein: CASSNRDFGTEAFF. This chain uses TRBV13 with TRBJ1-1; TRBD1 might be the D (5 bases). V lost 5 bases to trimming and J lost 5 bases, with 15 bases between them. CDR3 length: 14 residues. Germline CDR1 reads PRHDT; CDR2 reads FYEKMQ (reference sequence).

V usage is TRBV9 and J usage is TRBJ1-2; D may be TRBD1 (5 bases). The CDR3 runs to 13 residues. Between the trimmed V and J ends, which lost 0 bases and 8 bases, there was a span of 11 bases. Looked up from germline, CDR1 is SGDLS and CDR2 is YYNGEE. The chain's CDR3 is CASSVETGGGYTF. CDR3 bases: TGTGCCAGCAGCGTAGAAACAGGTGGAGGCTACACCTTC.

V gene TRBV4-1 combines with J gene TRBJ2-1; 12 bases are a match to TRBD2. This CDR3 comprises 18 residues. The V gene's germline CDR1 is MGHRA and CDR2 YSYEKL. The V segment lost 1 base and the J segment 4 bases; nucleotides outside the gene matches: 8. This CDR3 is CASSQASSGGAPYNEQFF. The DNA of the CDR3 is TGCGCCAGCAGCCAAGCATCTAGCGGGGGGGCCCCTTACAATGAGCAGTTCTTC.

The V and J genes are TRBV6-1 and TRBJ1-2; 8 bases fit TRBD1. CDR3 length: 14 residues. Losses at the gene ends were 7 bases for V and 4 bases for J; bases not matched to a gene: 8. Germline CDR1 reads MNHNS; CDR2 reads SASEGT. The CDR3 protein is CASKLTGASYGYTF. The CDR3 bases are TGTGCCAGCAAATTGACAGGGGCGAGCTATGGCTACACCTTC.

The rearrangement uses TRBV10-3 and TRBJ2-1; the match to TRBD2 covers 8 bases. The CDR3 extends over 12 amino acids. The germline gives CDR1 ENHRY, CDR2 SYGVKD. The ends lost 6 bases at V and 6 bases at J; junction bases unmatched: 1. The CDR3 loop reads CAIRGTSNEQFF. The CDR3 DNA reads TGTGCCATCAGGGGGACTAGCAATGAGCAGTTCTTC.

The CDR3 DNA reads as TGTGCCAGCAGTTACCCCGGGACAGGGGGCCGAGCTTTCTTT. Residues: CASSYPGTGGRAFF. The chain links TRBV28 to TRBJ1-1; 12 bases align to TRBD1. Germline trimming cut 4 bases from V and 10 bases from J; bases unmatched to any gene: 7. This CDR3 has 14 residues. Germline CDR1 and CDR2: MDHEN and SYDVKM. Supplemented by reference TRBV28 and TRBJ1-1, the full variable domain reads DVKVTQSSRYLVKRTGEKVFLECVQDMDHENMFWYRQDPGLGLRLIYFSYDVKMKEKGDIPEGYSVSREKKERFSLILESASTNQTSMYLCASSYPGTGGRAFFGQGTRLTVV.

This chain links TRBV7-2 with TRBJ2-7; 11 nucleotides agree with TRBD2. Germline-derived CDR1 and CDR2 are SGHTA and FQGNSA. The CDR3 loop spans 14 amino acids. Trimming at V came to 6 bases and at J to 2 bases, leaving 3 bases not matched to a gene. CDR3 in DNA: TGTGCCAGCAGTATAGCGGGGGGGCCCTACGAGCAGTACTTC. The encoded protein is CASSIAGGPYEQYF. Supplemented by reference TRBV7-2 and TRBJ2-7, the full variable domain reads GAGVSQSPSNKVTEKGKDVELRCDPISGHTALYWYRQSLGQGLEFLIYFQGNSAPDKSGLPSDRFSAERTGGSVSTLTIQRTQQEDSAVYLCASSIAGGPYEQYFGPGTRLTVT.

The J gene is TRBJ2-1, the V gene TRBV11-3; 7 bases fit TRBD1. Germline V gene sequence: CDR1 SGHNT, CDR2 YENEEA. The CDR3 covers 14 residues. V gave up 2 bases and J gave up 11 bases; unmatched junction bases: 9. CDR3: CASSLTGVAPKQFF. DNA of the CDR3: TGTGCCAGCAGCTTAACAGGGGTCGCACCGAAGCAGTTCTTC.

This chain connects TRBV29-1 to TRBJ2-5; TRBD1 matches at 7 bases. CDR1 SQVTM and CDR2 ANQGSEA come from the germline V gene. The J segment lost 0 bases and the V segment lost 7 bases, leaving 5 bases of the junction unmatched. The CDR3 is made up of 13 amino acids. CDR3 region: CSGTGAYQETQYF. The CDR3 nucleotides are TGCAGCGGTACAGGGGCGTACCAAGAGACCCAGTACTTC.

V usage is TRBV7-9 and J usage is TRBJ1-4, with 7 bases aligning to TRBD1. CDR3 length equals 16 residues. V shed 5 bases, J shed 7 bases, and the junction held 13 bases outside the gene matches. Germline-derived CDR1 and CDR2 are SEHNR and FQNEAQ (reference sequence). The CDR3 DNA reads as TGTGCCAGCAGCCTAGACAGGGTCGCTTCTTCTGAAAAACTGTTTTTT. Its translation: CASSLDRVASSEKLFF.

As to this clone: The germline gene is not matched at one end of the junction; a read error may be the cause. The chain carries TRBV28 and TRBJ1-4; 7 bases align to TRBD1. This CDR3 has 12 residues. Germline CDR1 is MDHEN and CDR2 is SYDVKM. The CDR3 loop is CASSFWTGRRLF. The CDR3 DNA reads TGTGCCAGCAGTTTCTGGACAGGAAGAAGGCTTTTT.

The V and J genes are TRBV4-1 and TRBJ2-7, with TRBD2 identical over 8 bases. CDR1 is MGHRA and CDR2 is YSYEKL in the germline V gene. The CDR3 is made up of 14 amino acids. Trimming removed 3 bases from V and 5 bases from J; junction bases left unmatched: 6. The DNA for the CDR3 is TGCGCCAGCAGCCACCGGCGACTAGCGAACGAGCAGTACTTC. The encoded protein is CASSHRRLANEQYF.

The chain recombines TRBV5-6 with TRBJ2-4; the D is unclear. V was clipped by 6 bases and J by 0 bases, with 10 bases between them. Germline loops: CDR1 SGHDT, CDR2 YYEEEE. The CDR3 runs to 14 residues. In DNA, the CDR3 is TGTGCCAGCATGGCCCCTCTAGCCAAAAACATTCAGTACTTC. Translating it yields CASMAPLAKNIQYF.

This chain joins TRBV28 and TRBJ2-5, with TRBD2 matching 7 bases. V was pared by 7 bases and J by 4 bases, with 12 bases of the junction left unmatched. The germline CDR1 and CDR2 sequences are MDHEN and SYDVKM. This CDR3 has 15 amino acids. CDR3 coding DNA: TGTGCCAGCAAACCGGGAGGAACGGTTGTAGAGACCCAGTACTTC. Translation: CASKPGGTVVETQYF.

This clone was counted between two and nine times. The chain carries TRBV19 and TRBJ2-1, with D possibly matching TRBD2 (5 bases). Trimming took off 5 bases at V and 9 bases at J, with 14 bases between the two ends. Germline V lookup: CDR1 LNHDA, CDR2 SQIVND (reference sequence). The CDR3 loop spans 13 amino acids. For the CDR3, the DNA is TGTGCCAGTAGTGCTCTAACTAGGGTTGAGCAGTTCTTC. Translating gives CASSALTRVEQFF.

A single count supports this clone. The CDR3 region is CASSQAGGTGELFF. Here the CDR3 DNA reads TGTGCCAGCAGCCAGGCGGGAGGCACCGGGGAGCTGTTTTTT. The chain combines TRBV27 with TRBJ2-2; TRBD2 agrees at 8 bases. V trimming: 6 bases; J trimming: 4 bases; junction bases outside the gene matches: 4. Germline values: CDR1 MNHEY, CDR2 SMNVEV (reference sequence). This CDR3 comprises 14 residues.

The V call is TRBV5-1, the J call TRBJ2-7; TRBD1 matches 9 bases. From germline, CDR1 is SGHRS and CDR2 YFSETQ. This CDR3 contains 15 residues. The junction had 11 bases not matched to a gene; V was cut back by 4 bases and J by 6 bases. For the CDR3, the DNA is TGCGCCAGCAGCAGGGGACAGGGAGGACTACGCGAGCAGTACTTC. Protein sequence: CASSRGQGGLREQYF.

Details on this clone: One end of the junction does not line up with germline, which may come from a read error. The chain combines TRBV20-1 with TRBJ2-7; D is ambiguous. The CDR3 is 10 residues long. Germline CDR1 and CDR2: DFQATT and SNEGSKA (reference sequence). The CDR3 sequence: CSAASNEQYF. The CDR3 bases are TGCAGTGCGGCCTCCAACGAGCAGTACTTC.